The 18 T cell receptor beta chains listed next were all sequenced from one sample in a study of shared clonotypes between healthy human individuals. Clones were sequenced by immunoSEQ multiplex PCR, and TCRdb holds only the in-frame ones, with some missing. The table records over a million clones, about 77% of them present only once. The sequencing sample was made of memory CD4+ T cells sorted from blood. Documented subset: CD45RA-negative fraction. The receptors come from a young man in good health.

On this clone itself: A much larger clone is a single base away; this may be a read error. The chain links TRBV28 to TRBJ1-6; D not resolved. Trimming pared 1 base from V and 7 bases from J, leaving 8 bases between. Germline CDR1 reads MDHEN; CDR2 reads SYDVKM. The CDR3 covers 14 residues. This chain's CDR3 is CASSLLARNSPLHF. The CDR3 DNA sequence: TGTGCCAGCAGTTTATTAGCCAGAAATTCACCCCTCCACTTT.

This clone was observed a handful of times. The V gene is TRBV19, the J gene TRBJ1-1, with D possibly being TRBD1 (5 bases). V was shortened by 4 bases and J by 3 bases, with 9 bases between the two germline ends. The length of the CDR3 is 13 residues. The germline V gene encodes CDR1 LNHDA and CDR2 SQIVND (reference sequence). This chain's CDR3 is CASSRGFYTEAFF. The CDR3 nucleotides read TGTGCCAGTAGTAGGGGCTTTTACACTGAAGCTTTCTTT.

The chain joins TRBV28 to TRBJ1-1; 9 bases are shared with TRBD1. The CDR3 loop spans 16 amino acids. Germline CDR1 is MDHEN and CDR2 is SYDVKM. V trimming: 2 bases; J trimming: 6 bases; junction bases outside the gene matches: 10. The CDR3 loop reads CASSLGVDRGTAEAFF. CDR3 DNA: TGTGCCAGCAGTTTAGGGGTGGACAGGGGTACCGCTGAAGCTTTCTTT.

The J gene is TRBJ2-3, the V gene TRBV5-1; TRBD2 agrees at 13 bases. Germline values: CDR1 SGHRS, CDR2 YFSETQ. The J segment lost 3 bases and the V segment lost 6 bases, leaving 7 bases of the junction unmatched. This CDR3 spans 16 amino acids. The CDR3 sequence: CASIPGLAGWTDTQYF. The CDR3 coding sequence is TGCGCCAGCATTCCGGGACTAGCGGGGTGGACAGATACGCAGTATTTT.

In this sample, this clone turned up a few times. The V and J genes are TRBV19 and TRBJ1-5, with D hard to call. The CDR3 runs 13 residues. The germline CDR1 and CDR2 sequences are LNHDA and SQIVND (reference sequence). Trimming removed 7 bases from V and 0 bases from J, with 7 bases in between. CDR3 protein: CASTHNSNQPQHF. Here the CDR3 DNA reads TGTGCCAGTACACATAATAGCAATCAGCCCCAGCATTTT.

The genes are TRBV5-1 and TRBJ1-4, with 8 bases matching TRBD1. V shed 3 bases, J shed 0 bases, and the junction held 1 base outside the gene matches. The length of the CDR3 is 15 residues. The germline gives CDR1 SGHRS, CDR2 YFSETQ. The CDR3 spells CASSSTGATNEKLFF. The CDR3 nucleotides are TGCGCCAGCAGCTCGACAGGGGCAACTAATGAAAAACTGTTTTTT.

CDR3 sequence: CASNTGGAAEAFF. CDR3 DNA sequence: TGTGCCAGCAACACAGGGGGCGCGGCTGAAGCTTTCTTT. The chain carries TRBV6-5 and TRBJ1-1; 9 bases agree with TRBD1. Germline lookup yields CDR1 MNHEY and CDR2 SVGAGI. The CDR3 consists of 13 residues. J was trimmed by 6 bases and V by 7 bases; bases with no gene match: 6.

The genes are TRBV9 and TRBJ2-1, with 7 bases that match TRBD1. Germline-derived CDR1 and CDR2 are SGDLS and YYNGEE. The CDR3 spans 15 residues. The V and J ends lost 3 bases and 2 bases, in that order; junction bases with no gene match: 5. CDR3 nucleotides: TGTGCCAGCAGCGCAGGGGGACAGCCCTACAATGAGCAGTTCTTC. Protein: CASSAGGQPYNEQFF. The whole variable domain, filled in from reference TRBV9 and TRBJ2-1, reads DSGVTQTPKHLITATGQRVTLRCSPRSGDLSVYWYQQSLDQGLQFLIQYYNGEERAKGNILERFSAQQFPDLHSELNLSSLELGDSALYFCASSAGGQPYNEQFFGPGTRLTVL.

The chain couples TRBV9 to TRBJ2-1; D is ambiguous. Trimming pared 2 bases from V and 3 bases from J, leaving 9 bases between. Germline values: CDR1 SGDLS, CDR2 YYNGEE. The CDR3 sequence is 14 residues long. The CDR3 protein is CASSVSSVYNEQFF. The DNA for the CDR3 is TGTGCCAGCAGCGTCTCCAGTGTCTACAATGAGCAGTTCTTC.

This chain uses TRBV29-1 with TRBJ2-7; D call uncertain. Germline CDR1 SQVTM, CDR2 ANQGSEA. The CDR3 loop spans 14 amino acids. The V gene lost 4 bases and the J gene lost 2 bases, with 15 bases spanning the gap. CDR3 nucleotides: TGCAGCGTTGTAACACCGGGCAGAGCCTACGAGCAGTACTTC. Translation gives CSVVTPGRAYEQYF.

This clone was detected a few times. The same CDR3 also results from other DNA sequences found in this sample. The chain's CDR3 is CASSLGGSNQPQHF. The DNA of the CDR3 is TGTGCCAGCAGTTTGGGGGGGAGCAATCAGCCCCAGCATTTT. V usage is TRBV28 and J usage is TRBJ1-5; a possible D gene is TRBD1 (5 bases). CDR1 MDHEN and CDR2 SYDVKM come from the germline V gene. This CDR3 is built from 14 residues. V was shortened by 3 bases and J by 1 base, with 7 bases between the two germline ends.

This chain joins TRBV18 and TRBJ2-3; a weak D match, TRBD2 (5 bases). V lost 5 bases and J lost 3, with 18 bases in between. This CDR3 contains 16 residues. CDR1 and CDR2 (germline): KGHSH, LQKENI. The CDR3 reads CASSRDGAAGTDTQYF. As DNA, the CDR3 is TGTGCCAGCTCAAGAGATGGAGCGGCCGGGACAGATACGCAGTATTTT.

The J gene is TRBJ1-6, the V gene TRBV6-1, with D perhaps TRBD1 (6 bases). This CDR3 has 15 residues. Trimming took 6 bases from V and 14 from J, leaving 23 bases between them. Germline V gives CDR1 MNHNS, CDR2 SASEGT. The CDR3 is CASRPGANQATALHF. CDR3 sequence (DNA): TGTGCCAGCAGGCCGGGGGCTAATCAGGCGACGGCCCTCCACTTT.

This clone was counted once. The DNA for the CDR3 is TGCGCCAGCAGCAGTCAGGGGGTTGGAAACACCATATATTTT. Protein sequence: CASSSQGVGNTIYF. The rearrangement links TRBV5-1 to TRBJ1-3, with TRBD1 matching 7 bases. J lost 3 bases, V lost 4 bases, and 4 bases had no gene match. The CDR3 is 14 amino acids. CDR1 and CDR2 from the germline V gene are SGHRS and YFSETQ.

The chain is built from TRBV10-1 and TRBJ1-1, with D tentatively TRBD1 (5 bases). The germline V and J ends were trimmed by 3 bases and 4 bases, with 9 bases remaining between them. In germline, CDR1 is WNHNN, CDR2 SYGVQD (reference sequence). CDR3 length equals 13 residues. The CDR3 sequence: CASSDRQSTEAFF. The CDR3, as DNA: TGCGCCAGCAGTGACAGACAGTCCACTGAAGCTTTCTTT.

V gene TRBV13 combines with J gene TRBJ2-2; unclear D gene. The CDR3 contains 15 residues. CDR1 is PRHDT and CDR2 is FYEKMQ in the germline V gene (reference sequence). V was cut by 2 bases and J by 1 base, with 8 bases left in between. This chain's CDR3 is CASSLFRQNTGELFF. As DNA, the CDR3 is TGTGCCAGCAGCTTATTTCGACAGAACACCGGGGAGCTGTTTTTT.

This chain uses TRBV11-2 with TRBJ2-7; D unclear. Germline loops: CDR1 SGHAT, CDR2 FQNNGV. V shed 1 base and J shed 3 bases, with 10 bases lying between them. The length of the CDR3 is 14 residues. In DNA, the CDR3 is TGTGCCAGCAGCTTAGGACGGAAGAACTACGAGCAGTACTTC. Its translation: CASSLGRKNYEQYF. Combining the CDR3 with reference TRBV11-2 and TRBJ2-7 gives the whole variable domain EAGVAQSPRYKIIEKRQSVAFWCNPISGHATLYWYQQILGQGPKLLIQFQNNGVVDDSQLPKDRFSAERLKGVDSTLKIQPAKLEDSAVYLCASSLGRKNYEQYFGPGTRLTVT.

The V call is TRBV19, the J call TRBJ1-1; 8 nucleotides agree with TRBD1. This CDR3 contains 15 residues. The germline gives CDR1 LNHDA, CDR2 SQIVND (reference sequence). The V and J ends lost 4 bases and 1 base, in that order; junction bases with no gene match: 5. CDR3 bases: TGTGCCAGTAGTACTCTCGGACAGGGGAACACTGAAGCTTTCTTT. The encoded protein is CASSTLGQGNTEAFF.